This section outlines one T cell receptor beta chain sequence together with its context. This sample is part of a study of OX40 agonist ivuxolimab in advanced cancers. The wider study: Dose-escalation patients had hepatocellular carcinoma, melanoma, renal cell or head and neck cancer.

CDR1 is ENHRY and CDR2 is SYGVKD in the germline V gene. CDR3 length equals 18 residues. V was pared by 2 bases and J by 0 bases, with 13 bases of the junction left unmatched. Using immunoSEQ multiplex PCR, the repertoire was profiled, and TCRdb retains in-frame clones only, with some absent. The sample holds some 50,000 clones, roughly nine tenths seen once. The rearrangement links TRBV10-3 to TRBJ2-7; TRBD2 agrees at 7 bases. Sequenced here: CD4+ or CD8+ T cells sorted from blood, sampled in a trial of the OX40 agonist ivuxolimab. The source of this sequence is an adult with an advanced solid tumor such as melanoma, head and neck, liver or kidney cancer. CDR3: CAISEPTGRAKSSYEQYF. Written as DNA, the CDR3 is TGTGCCATCAGTGAGCCCACGGGGAGGGCAAAGAGCTCCTACGAGCAGTACTTC.